Below, 28 T cell receptor beta chains from the same sample are listed, as sequenced in a study of identical twins. Each CDR3 protein gets one entry after TCRdb re-called the 5' RACE reads with MiXCR. Among over 550,000 distinct CDR3 sequences listed, under 8.5% were seen once. These same records also appear under a second study, on yellow fever vaccine responses in identical twins.

Sequencing input: PBMCs. The receptors stem from a woman aged 18-30 years in good health.

This clonotype was recorded at least ten times. The gene calls are TRBV5-1 and TRBJ2-3; 9 bases fit TRBD1. V lost 2 bases and J lost 3; bases outside the gene matches: 7. Germline loops: CDR1 SGHRS, CDR2 YFSETQ. The CDR3 has 16 amino acids. The DNA for the CDR3 is TGCGCCAGCAGCTTCCCGACAGGGGGATCAACAGATACGCAGTATTTT. It encodes CASSFPTGGSTDTQYF.

The chain is built from TRBV29-1 and TRBJ2-3; D might be TRBD1 or TRBD2, each matching 5 bases. The CDR3 sequence is 14 residues long. The germline gives CDR1 SQVTM, CDR2 ANQGSEA. Trimming took off 4 bases at V and 2 bases at J, with 13 bases between the two ends. DNA for the CDR3: TGCAGCGTTGTGCCGGGGCTCCACACAGATACGCAGTATTTT. This gives the protein CSVVPGLHTDTQYF.

This clonotype was counted only a few times. The chain joins TRBV27 to TRBJ2-1; D is perhaps TRBD2 (5 bases). Germline CDR1 MNHEY, CDR2 SMNVEV (reference sequence). CDR3 length: 11 amino acids. V dropped 9 bases and J dropped 9 bases, with 12 bases sitting between them. Written as DNA, the CDR3 is TGTGCCAGTGGTCGGGGAGTTGAGCAGTTCTTC. Translated, it gives CASGRGVEQFF.

This chain connects TRBV4-3 to TRBJ1-3, with no clear D. Germline CDR1 and CDR2: LGHNA and YSLEER. This CDR3 spans 16 amino acids. V was clipped by 3 bases and J by 1 base, with 13 bases between them. The CDR3 loop is CASSHTISGSGNTIYF. The CDR3 DNA is TGCGCCAGCAGCCATACTATTTCGGGATCTGGAAACACCATATATTTT.

This clonotype showed up many times. V usage is TRBV12-3 or TRBV12-4 and J usage is TRBJ2-1, with 9 bases identical to TRBD2. The CDR3 is 13 amino acids. Germline trimming cut 0 bases from V and 13 bases from J; bases unmatched to any gene: 4. CDR3 loop: CASSLALAGQQFF. The CDR3 DNA sequence: TGTGCCAGCAGTTTAGCGCTAGCGGGACAACAGTTCTTC.

This clonotype was seen many times. The V and J genes are TRBV3-1 and TRBJ2-5, with D perhaps TRBD2 (6 bases). Trimming cost V 2 bases and J 7 bases, with 14 bases left between them. CDR3 length: 14 residues. CDR1 LGHDT and CDR2 YNNKEL come from the germline V gene (reference sequence). The CDR3 reads CASSQQGGYGTQYF. The CDR3, as DNA: TGTGCCAGCAGCCAACAAGGAGGGTATGGGACCCAGTACTTC.

This clonotype was detected only a few times. The chain employs TRBV28 and TRBJ2-3, with D tentatively TRBD2 (5 bases). The V end was cut by 1 base, the J end by 2 bases, with 10 bases between. Germline CDR1 and CDR2: MDHEN and SYDVKM. CDR3 length equals 15 residues. The chain's CDR3 is CASSLFAGITDTQYF. In DNA, the CDR3 is TGTGCCAGCAGTTTATTTGCGGGCATCACAGATACGCAGTATTTT.

The V gene is TRBV27, the J gene TRBJ2-1, with 7 bases matching TRBD1. Trimming removed 3 bases from V and 5 bases from J; junction bases left unmatched: 16. CDR3 length: 18 residues. Germline V gives CDR1 MNHEY, CDR2 SMNVEV (reference sequence). The CDR3 region has the DNA TGTGCCAGCAGTTTTGCGTTGTCAACCGGGACAGAAAACAATGAGCAGTTCTTC. Translated, it gives CASSFALSTGTENNEQFF.

The rearrangement links TRBV6-4 to TRBJ2-7; D remains ambiguous. V gave up 1 base and J gave up 1 base, with 2 bases separating them. From germline, CDR1 is MRHNA and CDR2 SNTAGT. The CDR3 extends over 12 amino acids. This chain's CDR3 is CASSDWSYEQYV. CDR3 DNA: TGTGCCAGCAGTGACTGGTCCTACGAGCAGTACGTC.

This clonotype occurred a few times. The gene calls are TRBV3-1 and TRBJ2-7, with D possibly TRBD1 on 5 matching bases. Germline CDR1 and CDR2: LGHDT and YNNKEL (reference sequence). V lost 1 base to trimming and J lost 3 bases, with 10 bases between them. There are 14 residues in the CDR3. In DNA form, the CDR3 reads TGTGCCAGCAGCCAAGGACAGTCCCGCTACGAGCAGTACTTC. Amino acid sequence: CASSQGQSRYEQYF.

This clonotype has at least ten counts. This chain uses TRBV12-3 or TRBV12-4 with TRBJ1-3, with D uncertain. V was cut by 4 bases and J by 4 bases, with 11 bases left in between. The CDR3 sequence is 14 residues long. CDR3 sequence: CASSSTLGGNTIYF. The CDR3 DNA reads as TGTGCCAGCAGTTCGACTCTGGGAGGAAACACCATATATTTT.

This clonotype came up a few times. The rearrangement links TRBV5-1 to TRBJ2-7; TRBD2 aligns across 9 bases. This CDR3 region has 19 residues. The ends lost 0 bases at V and 0 bases at J; junction bases unmatched: 13. Germline V gene lookup returns CDR1 SGHRS and CDR2 YFSETQ. The chain's CDR3 is CASSLAPGGVSGGSYEQYV. CDR3 coding DNA: TGCGCCAGCAGCTTGGCCCCAGGAGGGGTTAGCGGGGGCTCCTACGAGCAGTACGTC.

This clonotype was detected ten times or more. The rearrangement links TRBV12-3 or TRBV12-4 to TRBJ1-2, with D uncertain. The CDR3 consists of 14 residues. The V end was cut by 6 bases, the J end by 1 base, with 12 bases between. The CDR3 DNA follows: TGTGCCAGCAGCCCAAATGCCATTAACTATGGCTACACCTTC. Its translation is CASSPNAINYGYTF.

In this sample, this clonotype turned up many times. The rearrangement links TRBV6-1 to TRBJ1-1; 10 nucleotides align to TRBD1. Trimming at V came to 6 bases and at J to 4 bases, leaving 5 bases not matched to a gene. The CDR3 is made up of 14 amino acids. The germline V gene has CDR1 MNHNS and CDR2 SASEGT. CDR3 region: CASRRDRGLTEAFF. The CDR3 DNA is TGTGCCAGCAGAAGGGACAGGGGTCTCACTGAAGCTTTCTTT.

This clonotype has at least ten counts. The rearrangement uses TRBV10-3 and TRBJ2-7; possible D gene TRBD1, 5 bases. Germline V gene sequence: CDR1 ENHRY, CDR2 SYGVKD. The CDR3 has 14 amino acids. V lost 4 bases, J lost 4 bases, and 14 bases lay in between. CDR3 in amino acids: CAISGDSVPYEQYF. For the CDR3, the DNA is TGTGCCATCAGTGGAGACAGCGTTCCATACGAGCAGTACTTC.

This clonotype was detected a few times. This chain links TRBV5-1 with TRBJ2-1, with 12 nucleotides matching TRBD2. Looked up from germline, CDR1 is SGHRS and CDR2 is YFSETQ. Trimming at V came to 5 bases and at J to 8 bases, leaving 5 bases not matched to a gene. There are 14 residues in the CDR3. The CDR3 loop is CASRTSGGPYEQFF. The CDR3 region has the DNA TGCGCCAGCAGAACTAGCGGGGGGCCATATGAGCAGTTCTTC.

DNA for the CDR3: TGCGCCAGCAGCTTGTTGGCTAGCGGAGCCTACGAGCAGTACTTC. Amino acid sequence: CASSLLASGAYEQYF. The genes are TRBV5-1 and TRBJ2-7; 7 bases fit TRBD2. The CDR3 consists of 15 residues. Trimming removed 1 base from V and 2 bases from J; junction bases left unmatched: 6. CDR1 and CDR2 from the germline V gene are SGHRS and YFSETQ.

This clonotype was detected only a few times. J is TRBJ1-4 and V is TRBV10-3, with D tentatively TRBD1 (5 bases). The germline V gene has CDR1 ENHRY and CDR2 SYGVKD. CDR3 length: 13 amino acids. With 4 bases removed from V and 4 bases from J, the gap between germline ends came to 7 bases. The CDR3 DNA sequence: TGTGCCATCAGTGGACAGTATAATGAAAAACTGTTTTTT. Its translation is CAISGQYNEKLFF.

This clonotype came up a few times. The chain is built from TRBV12-3 or TRBV12-4 and TRBJ2-1, with D possibly matching TRBD1 (5 bases). This CDR3 contains 14 residues. V was cut by 5 bases and J by 2 bases, with 10 bases left in between. DNA of the CDR3: TGTGCCAGCAGTCCTGAGGACACCTACAATGAGCAGTTCTTC. As protein: CASSPEDTYNEQFF.

This clonotype has more than one count but fewer than ten. The CDR3 is CASTLTGGAGQPQHF. The CDR3, as DNA: TGCGCCAGCACCTTAACAGGGGGCGCCGGCCAGCCCCAGCATTTT. The chain has TRBV5-1 and TRBJ1-5; 9 bases match TRBD1. The CDR3 totals 15 residues. J was trimmed by 7 bases and V by 6 bases; bases with no gene match: 11. Germline CDR1 and CDR2: SGHRS and YFSETQ.

V gene TRBV5-1 combines with J gene TRBJ2-6; 7 bases are a match to TRBD1. CDR1 SGHRS and CDR2 YFSETQ come from the germline V gene. There are 17 residues in the CDR3. V was pared by 0 bases and J by 0 bases, with 3 bases of the junction left unmatched. This CDR3 reads CASSLAGQSSGANVLTF. The CDR3 coding sequence is TGCGCCAGCAGCTTGGCGGGACAGAGCTCTGGGGCCAACGTCCTGACTTTC. The full variable domain, completed using reference TRBV5-1 and TRBJ2-6, is KAGVTQTPRYLIKTRGQQVTLSCSPISGHRSVSWYQQTPGQGLQFLFEYFSETQRNKGNFPGRFSGRQFSNSRSEMNVSTLELGDSALYLCASSLAGQSSGANVLTFGAGSRLTVL.

The J gene is TRBJ1-1, the V gene TRBV15; the match to TRBD1 covers 7 bases. The junction had 14 bases not matched to a gene; V was cut back by 0 bases and J by 1 base. The CDR3 is 19 residues long. Germline CDR1 reads LNHNV; CDR2 reads YYDKDF (reference sequence). CDR3 nucleotides: TGTGCCACCAGCAGAGATTACGAGGGGGCCGGAAAAAAGAACACTGAAGCTTTCTTT. Amino acids: CATSRDYEGAGKKNTEAFF. Together with reference TRBV15 and TRBJ1-1, the CDR3 gives the full variable domain: DAMVIQNPRYQVTQFGKPVTLSCSQTLNHNVMYWYQQKSSQAPKLLFHYYDKDFNNEADTPDNFQSRRPNTSFCFLDIRSPGLGDTAMYLCATSRDYEGAGKKNTEAFFGQGTRLTVV.

There are a few counts of this clonotype. This chain links TRBV6-1 with TRBJ2-1, with 11 bases lining up with TRBD2. Germline values: CDR1 MNHNS, CDR2 SASEGT. This CDR3 is built from 15 residues. V dropped 7 bases and J dropped 3; count of bases not matched to a gene: 5. The CDR3 region is CASTGTSGDYNEQFF. The CDR3 nucleotides read TGTGCCAGCACCGGGACTAGCGGAGACTACAATGAGCAGTTCTTC.

The gene calls are TRBV10-3 and TRBJ2-3; 7 nucleotides line up with TRBD2. In germline, CDR1 is ENHRY, CDR2 SYGVKD. This CDR3 is built from 16 residues. The trim removed 4 bases at V and 0 bases at J, leaving 7 bases unmatched. The CDR3 loop reads CAISGDISGSTDTQYF. CDR3 sequence (DNA): TGTGCCATCAGTGGAGACATTAGCGGGAGCACAGATACGCAGTATTTT.

This clonotype was recorded at least ten times. The chain uses TRBV24-1 and TRBJ2-2; a possible D gene is TRBD1 (6 bases). The CDR3 loop spans 15 amino acids. V was pared by 2 bases and J by 6 bases, with 12 bases between. Per germline, CDR1 KGHDR and CDR2 SFDVKD. CDR3 bases: TGTGCCACCAGTGATTACGGCAGGGGCGCCGGGGAGCTGTTTTTT. Translation: CATSDYGRGAGELFF.

The gene calls are TRBV24-1 and TRBJ1-2; TRBD1 might be the D (5 bases). The germline V and J ends were trimmed by 6 bases and 4 bases, with 11 bases remaining between them. This CDR3 spans 13 amino acids. The germline CDR1 and CDR2 sequences are KGHDR and SFDVKD. Here the CDR3 reads CATSSRDTYGYTF. DNA of the CDR3: TGTGCCACCAGTTCCAGGGATACCTATGGCTACACCTTC.

This clonotype was seen a few times. V usage is TRBV6-1 and J usage is TRBJ2-1; 10 bases agree with TRBD2. V gave up 5 bases and J gave up 9 bases; unmatched junction bases: 10. The CDR3 contains 15 residues. The germline V gene has CDR1 MNHNS and CDR2 SASEGT. Written as DNA, the CDR3 is TGTGCCAGCAGTCAAAGCAGGAGCGGGAGGGCTGAGCAGTTCTTC. Protein sequence: CASSQSRSGRAEQFF.

V is TRBV6-1 and J is TRBJ2-1, with TRBD1 matching 8 bases. The V segment lost 7 bases and the J segment 5 bases; nucleotides outside the gene matches: 10. There are 15 residues in the CDR3. Germline assignment: CDR1 MNHNS and CDR2 SASEGT. The chain's CDR3 is CASKTGQGADNEQFF. The CDR3, as DNA: TGTGCCAGCAAGACCGGACAGGGTGCAGACAATGAGCAGTTCTTC.